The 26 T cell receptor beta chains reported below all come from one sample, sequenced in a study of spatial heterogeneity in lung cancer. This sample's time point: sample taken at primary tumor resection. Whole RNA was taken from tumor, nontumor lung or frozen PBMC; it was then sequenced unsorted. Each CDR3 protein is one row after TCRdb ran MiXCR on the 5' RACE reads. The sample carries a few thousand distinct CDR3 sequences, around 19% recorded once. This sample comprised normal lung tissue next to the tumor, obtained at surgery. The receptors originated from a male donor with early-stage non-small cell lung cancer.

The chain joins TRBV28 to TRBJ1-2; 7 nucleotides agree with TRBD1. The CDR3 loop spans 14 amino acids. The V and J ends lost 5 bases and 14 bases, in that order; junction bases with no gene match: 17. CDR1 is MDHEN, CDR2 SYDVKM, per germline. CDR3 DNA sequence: TGTGCCAGCAGTCCTCCTGGCAGGGGGGATTCAGAGACCTTC. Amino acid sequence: CASSPPGRGDSETF.

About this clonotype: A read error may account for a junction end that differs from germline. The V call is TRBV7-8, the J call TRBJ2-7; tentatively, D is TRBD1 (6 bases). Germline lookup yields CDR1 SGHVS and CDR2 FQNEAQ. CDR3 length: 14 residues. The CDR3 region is CVSSLEQGRSEQYF. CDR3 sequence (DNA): TGTGTCAGCAGCTTAGAACAGGGTCGGTCCGAGCAGTACTTC.

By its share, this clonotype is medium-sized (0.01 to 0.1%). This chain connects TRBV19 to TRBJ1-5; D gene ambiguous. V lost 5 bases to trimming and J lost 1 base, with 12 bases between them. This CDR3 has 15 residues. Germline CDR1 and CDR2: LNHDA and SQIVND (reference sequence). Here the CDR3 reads CASSDGGWSNQPQHF. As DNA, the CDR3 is TGTGCCAGTAGTGATGGCGGGTGGAGCAATCAGCCCCAGCATTTT.

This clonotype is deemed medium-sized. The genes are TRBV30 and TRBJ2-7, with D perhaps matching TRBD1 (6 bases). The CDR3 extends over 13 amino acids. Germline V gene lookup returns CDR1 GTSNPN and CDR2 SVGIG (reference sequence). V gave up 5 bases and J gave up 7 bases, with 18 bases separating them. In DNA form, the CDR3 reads TGTGCCTGGGGCAGGGGAATCCCTACTGAGCAGTACTTC. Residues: CAWGRGIPTEQYF. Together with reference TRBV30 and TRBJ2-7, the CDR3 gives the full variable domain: SQTIHQWPATLVQPVGSPLSLECTVEGTSNPNLYWYRQAAGRGLQLLFYSVGIGQISSEVPQNLSASRPQDRQFILSSKKLLLSDSGFYLCAWGRGIPTEQYFGPGTRLTVT.

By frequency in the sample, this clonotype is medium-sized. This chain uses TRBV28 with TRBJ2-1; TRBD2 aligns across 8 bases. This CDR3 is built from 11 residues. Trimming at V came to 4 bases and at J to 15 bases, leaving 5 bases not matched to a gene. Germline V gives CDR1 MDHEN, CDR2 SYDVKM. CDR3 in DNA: TGTGCCAGCAGTTCCCTAGCGGGCCCGTTCTTC. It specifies CASSSLAGPFF.

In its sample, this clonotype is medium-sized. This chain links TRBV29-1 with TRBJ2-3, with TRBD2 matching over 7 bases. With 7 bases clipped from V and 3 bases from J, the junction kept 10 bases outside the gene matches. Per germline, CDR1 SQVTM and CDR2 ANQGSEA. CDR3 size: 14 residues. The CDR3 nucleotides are TGCAGCGCCGGGGGGACCGACAAAACAGATACGCAGTATTTT. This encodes CSAGGTDKTDTQYF.

DNA for the CDR3: TGTGCCAGCAGTGAGCAGACAAACTATGGCTACACCTTC. It translates to CASSEQTNYGYTF. This chain uses TRBV25-1 with TRBJ1-2; D not resolved. From germline, CDR1 is MGHDK and CDR2 SYGVNS. The CDR3 spans 13 residues. Trimming removed 3 bases at V and 2 bases at J, with 7 bases between.

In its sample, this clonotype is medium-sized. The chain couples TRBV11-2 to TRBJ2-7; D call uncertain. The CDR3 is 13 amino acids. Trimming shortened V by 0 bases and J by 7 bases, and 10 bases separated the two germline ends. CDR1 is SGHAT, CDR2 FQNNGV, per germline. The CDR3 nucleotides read TGTGCCAGCAGCTTAGATCTTGCCAGTGAGCAGTACGTC. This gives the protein CASSLDLASEQYV.

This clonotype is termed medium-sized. CDR3 in DNA: TGCGCCAGCAGCCCCGGTGAGAACTATGGCTACACCTTC. Protein sequence: CASSPGENYGYTF. The rearrangement joins TRBV5-1 to TRBJ1-2; D remains unclear. The germline gives CDR1 SGHRS, CDR2 YFSETQ. This CDR3 comprises 13 residues. The germline V and J ends were trimmed by 4 bases and 2 bases, with 9 bases remaining between them.

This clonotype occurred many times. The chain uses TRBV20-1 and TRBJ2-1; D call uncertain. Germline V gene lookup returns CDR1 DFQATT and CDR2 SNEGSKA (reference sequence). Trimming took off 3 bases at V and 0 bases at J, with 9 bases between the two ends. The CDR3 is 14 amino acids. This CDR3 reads CSASGDSSYNEQFF. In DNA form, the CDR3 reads TGCAGTGCTAGCGGCGATAGCTCCTACAATGAGCAGTTCTTC.

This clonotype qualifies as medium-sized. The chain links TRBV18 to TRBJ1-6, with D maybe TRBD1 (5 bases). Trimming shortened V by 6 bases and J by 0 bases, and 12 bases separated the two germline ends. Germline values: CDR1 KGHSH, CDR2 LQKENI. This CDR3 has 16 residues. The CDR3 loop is CASSKDSSSYNSPLHF. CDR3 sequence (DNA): TGTGCCAGCTCCAAAGACAGTAGCTCCTATAATTCACCCCTCCACTTT.

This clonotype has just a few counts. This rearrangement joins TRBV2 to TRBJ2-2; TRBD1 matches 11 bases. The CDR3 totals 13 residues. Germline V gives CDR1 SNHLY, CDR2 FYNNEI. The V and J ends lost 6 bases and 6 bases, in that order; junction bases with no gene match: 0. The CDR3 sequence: CASRGQGAGELFF. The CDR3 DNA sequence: TGTGCCAGCAGGGGACAGGGGGCCGGGGAGCTGTTTTTT. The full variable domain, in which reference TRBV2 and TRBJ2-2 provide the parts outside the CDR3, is EPEVTQTPSHQVTQMGQEVILRCVPISNHLYFYWYRQILGQKVEFLVSFYNNEISEKSEIFDDQFSVERPDGSNFTLKIRSTKLEDSAMYFCASRGQGAGELFFGEGSRLTVL.

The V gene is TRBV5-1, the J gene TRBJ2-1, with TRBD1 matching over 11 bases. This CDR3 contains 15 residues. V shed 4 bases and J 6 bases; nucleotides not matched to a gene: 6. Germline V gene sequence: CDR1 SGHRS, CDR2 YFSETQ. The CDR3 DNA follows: TGCGCCAGCAGCCCCGGGACAGGGGGGGGCAATGAGCAGTTCTTC. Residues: CASSPGTGGGNEQFF.

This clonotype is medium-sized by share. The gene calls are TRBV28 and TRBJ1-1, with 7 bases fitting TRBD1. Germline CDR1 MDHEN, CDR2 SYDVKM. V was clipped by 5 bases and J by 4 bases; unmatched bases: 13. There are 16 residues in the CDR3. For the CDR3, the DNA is TGTGCCAGCAGTCCGCCGCTGACAGGGATGGGCACTGAAGCTTTCTTT. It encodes CASSPPLTGMGTEAFF. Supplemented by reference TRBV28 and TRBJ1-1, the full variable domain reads DVKVTQSSRYLVKRTGEKVFLECVQDMDHENMFWYRQDPGLGLRLIYFSYDVKMKEKGDIPEGYSVSREKKERFSLILESASTNQTSMYLCASSPPLTGMGTEAFFGQGTRLTVV.

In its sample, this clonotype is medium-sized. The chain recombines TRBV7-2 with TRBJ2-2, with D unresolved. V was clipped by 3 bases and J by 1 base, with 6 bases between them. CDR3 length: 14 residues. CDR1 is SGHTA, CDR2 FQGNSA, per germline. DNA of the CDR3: TGTGCCAGCAGCTTTGACAAGAACACCGGGGAGCTGTTTTTT. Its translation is CASSFDKNTGELFF. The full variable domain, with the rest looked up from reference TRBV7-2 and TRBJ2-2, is GAGVSQSPSNKVTEKGKDVELRCDPISGHTALYWYRQSLGQGLEFLIYFQGNSAPDKSGLPSDRFSAERTGGSVSTLTIQRTQQEDSAVYLCASSFDKNTGELFFGEGSRLTVL.

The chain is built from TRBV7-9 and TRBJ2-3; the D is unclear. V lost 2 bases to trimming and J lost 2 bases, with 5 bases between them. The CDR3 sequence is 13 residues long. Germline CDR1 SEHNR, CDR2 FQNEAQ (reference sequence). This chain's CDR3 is CASSLSSTDTQYF. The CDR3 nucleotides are TGTGCCAGCAGCTTAAGTTCCACAGATACGCAGTATTTT.

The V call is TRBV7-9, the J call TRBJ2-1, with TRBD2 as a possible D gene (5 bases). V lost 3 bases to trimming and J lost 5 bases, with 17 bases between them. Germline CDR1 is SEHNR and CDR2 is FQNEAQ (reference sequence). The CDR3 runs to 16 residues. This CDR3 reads CASSFIGVSENNEQFF. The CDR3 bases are TGTGCCAGCAGCTTCATTGGGGTTAGCGAGAACAATGAGCAGTTCTTC.

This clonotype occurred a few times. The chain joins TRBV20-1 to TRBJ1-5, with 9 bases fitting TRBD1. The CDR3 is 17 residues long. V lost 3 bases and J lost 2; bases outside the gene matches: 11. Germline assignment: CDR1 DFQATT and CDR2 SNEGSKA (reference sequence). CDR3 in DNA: TGCAGTGCTAGCCATCCGGGACAGGGACGGGGCAATCAGCCCCAGCATTTT. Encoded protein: CSASHPGQGRGNQPQHF.

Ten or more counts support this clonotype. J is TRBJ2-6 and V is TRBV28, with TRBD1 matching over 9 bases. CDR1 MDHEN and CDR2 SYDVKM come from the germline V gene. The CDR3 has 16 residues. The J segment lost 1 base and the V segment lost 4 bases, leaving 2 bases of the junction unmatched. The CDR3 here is CASSYGTGSGANVLTF. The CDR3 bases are TGTGCCAGCAGTTACGGGACAGGGTCTGGGGCCAACGTCCTGACTTTC.

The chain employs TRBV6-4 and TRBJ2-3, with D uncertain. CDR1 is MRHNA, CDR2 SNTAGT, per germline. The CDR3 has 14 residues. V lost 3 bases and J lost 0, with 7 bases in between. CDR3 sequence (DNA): TGTGCCAGCAGTGAGCTCGCTAGCACAGATACGCAGTATTTT. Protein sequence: CASSELASTDTQYF.

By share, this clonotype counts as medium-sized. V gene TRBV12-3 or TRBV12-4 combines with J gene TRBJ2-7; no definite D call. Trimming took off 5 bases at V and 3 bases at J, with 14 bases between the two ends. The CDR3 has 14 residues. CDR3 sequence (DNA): TGTGCCAGCAGTCAACGGGCCACTCGCTACGAGCAGTACTTC. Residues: CASSQRATRYEQYF.

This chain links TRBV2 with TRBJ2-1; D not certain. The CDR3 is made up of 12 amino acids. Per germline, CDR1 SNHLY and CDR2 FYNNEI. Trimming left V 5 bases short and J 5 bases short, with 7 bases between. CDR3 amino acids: CASSLGNNEQFF. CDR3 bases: TGTGCCAGCAGTTTAGGTAACAATGAGCAGTTCTTC. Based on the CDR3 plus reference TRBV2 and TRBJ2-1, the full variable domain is EPEVTQTPSHQVTQMGQEVILRCVPISNHLYFYWYRQILGQKVEFLVSFYNNEISEKSEIFDDQFSVERPDGSNFTLKIRSTKLEDSAMYFCASSLGNNEQFFGPGTRLTVL.

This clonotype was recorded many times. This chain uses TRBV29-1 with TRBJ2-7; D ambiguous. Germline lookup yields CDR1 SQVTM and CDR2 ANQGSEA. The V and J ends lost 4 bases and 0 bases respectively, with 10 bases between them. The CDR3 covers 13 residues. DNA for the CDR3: TGCAGCGTTGTGACCCAGAGCTCCTACGAGCAGTACTTC. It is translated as CSVVTQSSYEQYF.

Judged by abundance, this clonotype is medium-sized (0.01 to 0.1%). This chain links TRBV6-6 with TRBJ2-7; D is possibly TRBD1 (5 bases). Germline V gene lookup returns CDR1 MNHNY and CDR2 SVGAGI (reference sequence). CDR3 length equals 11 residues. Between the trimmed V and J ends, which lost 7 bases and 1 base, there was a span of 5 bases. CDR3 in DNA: TGTGCCAGCAAGGGGTCCTACGAGCAGTACTTC. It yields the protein CASKGSYEQYF.

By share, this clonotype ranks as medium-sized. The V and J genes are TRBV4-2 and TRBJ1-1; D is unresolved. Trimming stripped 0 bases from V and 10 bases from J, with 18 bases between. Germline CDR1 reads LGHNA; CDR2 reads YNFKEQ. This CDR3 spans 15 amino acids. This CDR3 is CASSQDRLSPIGAFF. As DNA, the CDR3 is TGTGCCAGCAGCCAAGATAGGCTGAGCCCAATTGGAGCTTTCTTT.

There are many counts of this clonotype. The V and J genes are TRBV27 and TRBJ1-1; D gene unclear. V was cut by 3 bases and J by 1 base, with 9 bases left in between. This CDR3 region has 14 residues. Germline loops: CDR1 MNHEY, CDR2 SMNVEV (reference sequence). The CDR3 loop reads CASSFRTANTEAFF. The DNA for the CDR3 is TGTGCCAGCAGTTTTAGGACTGCGAACACTGAAGCTTTCTTT.